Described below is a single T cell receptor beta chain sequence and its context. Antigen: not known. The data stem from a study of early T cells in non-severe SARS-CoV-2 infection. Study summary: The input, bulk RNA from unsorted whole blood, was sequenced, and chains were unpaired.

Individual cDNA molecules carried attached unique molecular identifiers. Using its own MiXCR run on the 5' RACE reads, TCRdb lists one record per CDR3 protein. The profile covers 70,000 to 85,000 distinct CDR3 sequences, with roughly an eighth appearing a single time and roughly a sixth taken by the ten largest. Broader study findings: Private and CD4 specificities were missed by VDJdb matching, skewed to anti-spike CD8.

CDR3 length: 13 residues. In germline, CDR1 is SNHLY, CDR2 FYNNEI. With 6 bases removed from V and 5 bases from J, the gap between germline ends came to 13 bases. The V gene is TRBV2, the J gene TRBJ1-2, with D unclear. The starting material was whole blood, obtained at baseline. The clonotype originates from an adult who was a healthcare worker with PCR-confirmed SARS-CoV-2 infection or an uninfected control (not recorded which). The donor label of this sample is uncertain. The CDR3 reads CASSDRGKYGYTF. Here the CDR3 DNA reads TGTGCCAGCAGCGACCGGGGAAAGTATGGCTACACCTTC.